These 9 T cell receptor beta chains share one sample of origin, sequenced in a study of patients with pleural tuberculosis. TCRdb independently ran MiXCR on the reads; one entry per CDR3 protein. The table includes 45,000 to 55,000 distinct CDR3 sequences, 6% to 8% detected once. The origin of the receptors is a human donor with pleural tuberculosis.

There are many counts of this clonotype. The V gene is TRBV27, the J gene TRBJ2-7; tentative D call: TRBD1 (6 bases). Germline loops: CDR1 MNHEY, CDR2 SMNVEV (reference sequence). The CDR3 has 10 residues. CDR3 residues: CARLGGQYLV. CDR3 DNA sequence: TGTGCCAGGCTTGGAGGACAGTATTTAGTC.

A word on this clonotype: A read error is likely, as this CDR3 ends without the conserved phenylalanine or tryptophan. The DNA for the CDR3 is TGTGCCAGCAGTTTCGGCGTGTCTAACAATGAGCAGTTCTCC. Its protein product is CASSFGVSNNEQFS. The chain is built from TRBV12-3 or TRBV12-4 and TRBJ2-1; D remains ambiguous. The ends were cut back, 3 bases at V and 5 bases at J, with 11 bases in the middle. This CDR3 is built from 14 residues.

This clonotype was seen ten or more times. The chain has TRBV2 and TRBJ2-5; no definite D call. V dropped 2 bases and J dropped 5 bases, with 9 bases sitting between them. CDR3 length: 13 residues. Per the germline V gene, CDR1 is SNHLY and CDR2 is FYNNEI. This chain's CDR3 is CASSEMIRETQYF. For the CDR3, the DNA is TGTGCCAGCAGTGAAATGATTCGGGAGACCCAGTACTTC.

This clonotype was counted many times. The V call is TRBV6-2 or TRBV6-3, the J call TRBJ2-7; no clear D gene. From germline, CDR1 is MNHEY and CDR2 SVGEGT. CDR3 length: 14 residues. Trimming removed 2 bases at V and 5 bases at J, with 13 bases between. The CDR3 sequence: CASSYTYQVDEQYV. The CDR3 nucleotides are TGTGCCAGCAGTTACACCTACCAGGTCGACGAGCAGTACGTC.

The CDR3 DNA follows: TGCAGCTTTTGGTCGGGGATACCGAATGAGCAGTTCTTC. Its translation is CSFWSGIPNEQFF. V usage is TRBV29-1 and J usage is TRBJ2-1, with D tentatively TRBD2 (5 bases). Germline V CDR1 and CDR2: SQVTM, ANQGSEA. This CDR3 region has 13 residues. The germline V and J ends were trimmed by 8 bases and 7 bases, with 18 bases remaining between them.

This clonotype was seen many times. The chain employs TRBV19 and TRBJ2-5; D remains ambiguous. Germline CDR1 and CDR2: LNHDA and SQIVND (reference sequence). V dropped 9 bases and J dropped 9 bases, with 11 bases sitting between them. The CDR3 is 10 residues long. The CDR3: CARGVEAQYF. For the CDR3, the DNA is TGTGCCAGGGGCGTCGAGGCCCAGTACTTC.

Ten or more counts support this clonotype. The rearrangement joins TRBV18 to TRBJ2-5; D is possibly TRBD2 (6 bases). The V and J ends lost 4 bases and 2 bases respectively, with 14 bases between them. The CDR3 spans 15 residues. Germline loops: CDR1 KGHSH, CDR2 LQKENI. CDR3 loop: CASSLNAGTQETQYF. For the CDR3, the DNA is TGTGCCAGCTCACTCAACGCTGGGACTCAAGAGACCCAGTACTTC. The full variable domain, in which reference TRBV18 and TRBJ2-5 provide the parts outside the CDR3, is NAGVMQNPRHLVRRRGQEARLRCSPMKGHSHVYWYRQLPEEGLKFMVYLQKENIIDESGMPKERFSAEFPKEGPSILRIQQVVRGDSAAYFCASSLNAGTQETQYFGPGTRLLVL.

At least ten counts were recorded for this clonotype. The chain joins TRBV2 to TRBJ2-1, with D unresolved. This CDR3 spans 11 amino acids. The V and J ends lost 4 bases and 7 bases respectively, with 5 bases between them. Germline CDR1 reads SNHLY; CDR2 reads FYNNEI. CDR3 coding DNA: TGTGCCAGCAGTGTTAAGAATGAGCAGTTCTTC. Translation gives CASSVKNEQFF.

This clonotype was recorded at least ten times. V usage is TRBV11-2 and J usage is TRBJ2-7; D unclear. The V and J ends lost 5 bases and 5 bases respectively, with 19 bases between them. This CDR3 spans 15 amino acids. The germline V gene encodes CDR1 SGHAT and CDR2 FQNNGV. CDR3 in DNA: TGTGCCAGCAGCCCATCTGCCCTACGGCAAGACGAGCAGTACTTC. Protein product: CASSPSALRQDEQYF.